The rows below give T cell receptor beta chains drawn from one sample of a study of T cells after yellow fever vaccination. Each CDR3 protein gets one entry after TCRdb re-called the 5' RACE reads with MiXCR. The table shows 550,000 to 750,000 distinct CDR3 sequences, with roughly 12% occurring only once. The sequencing used PBMCs, collected on the day of the yellow fever booster vaccination. The receptors here all came from a man aged 25 to 40 who received the YFV17D yellow fever vaccine. Each CDR3 is given with its conserved first and last residue. A D gene is named only where the DNA matches it firmly. Size is omitted from some rows. Given values are once, few, many or a class for expanded clones.

cdr3_nt: TGTGCCAGCTCCCAGGGGAACTCCTACGAGCAGTACTTC; cdr3_aa: CASSQGNSYEQYF; d_call: NA; clone_size: many; j_call: TRBJ2-7; v_call: TRBV3-1
cdr3_nt: TGCGCCAGCAGCTTGGCGCTGGGGAATGTCTACAATGAGCAGTTCTTC; cdr3_aa: CASSLALGNVYNEQFF; d_call: NA; clone_size: NA; j_call: TRBJ2-1; v_call: TRBV5-1
cdr3_nt: TGTGCCAGCAGCGGAGATAGCGGGAGGGCCCACGAGCAGTACTTC; cdr3_aa: CASSGDSGRAHEQYF; d_call: TRBD2; clone_size: few; j_call: TRBJ2-7; v_call: TRBV7-2
cdr3_nt: TGTGCCAGTACCCCGGGACCTCCGGTTGATGAGCAGTTCTTC; cdr3_aa: CASTPGPPVDEQFF; d_call: NA; clone_size: few; j_call: TRBJ2-1; v_call: TRBV19
cdr3_nt: TGTGCCAGCAAAGTAGGGACGGTAGGATTGTCCTACGAGCAGTACTTC; cdr3_aa: CASKVGTVGLSYEQYF; d_call: NA; clone_size: NA; j_call: TRBJ2-7; v_call: TRBV6-1
cdr3_nt: TGCGCCAGCAGCTGGACAGGGTCGGGCAATCAGCCCCAGCATTTT; cdr3_aa: CASSWTGSGNQPQHF; d_call: TRBD1; clone_size: NA; j_call: TRBJ1-5; v_call: TRBV5-1
cdr3_nt: TGTGCCAGCAGTTACGGGGAGTCCTCTCCGCGGCAGTACTTC; cdr3_aa: CASSYGESSPRQYF; d_call: NA; clone_size: NA; j_call: TRBJ2-7; v_call: TRBV6-5
cdr3_nt: TGTGCCAGCAAACCGGGACTAGTCTATGAGCAGTTCTTC; cdr3_aa: CASKPGLVYEQFF; d_call: TRBD2; clone_size: few; j_call: TRBJ2-1; v_call: TRBV12-3/TRBV12-4
cdr3_nt: TGTGCCAGCTCACCACCGGGCAGGGGGCGCGACAATGAGCAGTTCTTC; cdr3_aa: CASSPPGRGRDNEQFF; d_call: TRBD1; clone_size: NA; j_call: TRBJ2-1; v_call: TRBV18
cdr3_nt: TGTGCCAGCAGGCCAGGGGAGAACACTGAAGCTTTCTTT; cdr3_aa: CASRPGENTEAFF; d_call: NA; clone_size: NA; j_call: TRBJ1-1; v_call: TRBV12-3/TRBV12-4
cdr3_nt: TGCAGCGTCAGGGAGGGGTCTGGGGCCAACGTCCTGACTTTC; cdr3_aa: CSVREGSGANVLTF; d_call: TRBD2; clone_size: NA; j_call: TRBJ2-6; v_call: TRBV29-1
cdr3_nt: TGTGCCAGCAGCTTAATGGGGGCTTTGGATGGCTACACCTTC; cdr3_aa: CASSLMGALDGYTF; d_call: NA; clone_size: NA; j_call: TRBJ1-2; v_call: TRBV7-9
cdr3_nt: TGCAGTGCTCGCAGTACAGGGGTTATCCAAGAGACCCAGTACTTC; cdr3_aa: CSARSTGVIQETQYF; d_call: TRBD1; clone_size: few; j_call: TRBJ2-5; v_call: TRBV20-1
cdr3_nt: TGTGCCAGCACCCTAGGGGCCGGCGGCACAGATACGCAGTATTTT; cdr3_aa: CASTLGAGGTDTQYF; d_call: NA; clone_size: NA; j_call: TRBJ2-3; v_call: TRBV7-2
cdr3_nt: TGCGCCAGCAGCCGGAGCGGGAGTGGAGATACGCAGTATTTT; cdr3_aa: CASSRSGSGDTQYF; d_call: TRBD2; clone_size: few; j_call: TRBJ2-3; v_call: TRBV5-1
cdr3_nt: TGCAGTGCTAGAGACCGGGACAGGGGGTCTCGGGGCTACACCTTC; cdr3_aa: CSARDRDRGSRGYTF; d_call: TRBD1; clone_size: NA; j_call: TRBJ1-2; v_call: TRBV20-1
cdr3_nt: TGCAGCGTAGACTCGGGACAGGGGTCCTATGGCTACACCTTC; cdr3_aa: CSVDSGQGSYGYTF; d_call: TRBD1; clone_size: NA; j_call: TRBJ1-2; v_call: TRBV29-1
cdr3_nt: TGCGCCAGCAGACAAGGGATTAGTAGCAATCAGCCCCAGCATTTT; cdr3_aa: CASRQGISSNQPQHF; d_call: NA; clone_size: few; j_call: TRBJ1-5; v_call: TRBV5-1
cdr3_nt: TGTGCCAGCTCACTTAGGACAGCCAGCGAGCAGTACTTC; cdr3_aa: CASSLRTASEQYF; d_call: NA; clone_size: NA; j_call: TRBJ2-7; v_call: TRBV18
cdr3_nt: TGTGCCAGCCTTACGAAGGATGAGCAGTTCTTC; cdr3_aa: CASLTKDEQFF; d_call: NA; clone_size: few; j_call: TRBJ2-1; v_call: TRBV28